The 13 T cell receptor beta chains in this list originate from one sample, sequenced in a study of graft-versus-host responses after intestinal transplantation. Data came from immunoSEQ multiplex PCR; TCRdb stores just in-frame clones and leaves some out. The sample lists roughly 7,600 clones, over 80% seen once, with roughly 10% in the top ten. Lamina propria and intraepithelial lymphocytes were released by processing graft tissue. The input for sequencing was ileum tissue, taken approximately 19 weeks after transplant. The receptors shown here come from a human patient who received an intestinal transplant, so some T cells may come from the graft donor.

The V gene is TRBV19, the J gene TRBJ1-3; the D is unclear. Germline V lookup: CDR1 LNHDA, CDR2 SQIVND (reference sequence). The CDR3 is 14 amino acids. V was trimmed by 9 bases and J by 4 bases, leaving 16 bases between them. The CDR3: CASSRTALGNTIYF. Written as DNA, the CDR3 is TGTGCCAGCTCGAGGACGGCCTTGGGAAACACCATATATTTT.

The V gene is TRBV5-1, the J gene TRBJ2-7; TRBD2 aligns across 10 bases. Germline trimming cut 4 bases from V and 3 bases from J; bases unmatched to any gene: 13. The CDR3 has 17 amino acids. CDR1 and CDR2 from the germline V gene are SGHRS and YFSETQ. The chain's CDR3 is CASSRGLAATAFYEQYF. The CDR3 DNA reads TGCGCCAGCAGCCGCGGACTAGCGGCCACGGCCTTCTACGAGCAGTACTTC.

This clone was detected once. The chain combines TRBV4-1 with TRBJ1-1; the D gene is possibly TRBD1 (5 bases). Germline V gene data show CDR1 as MGHRA and CDR2 as YSYEKL. The CDR3 contains 13 residues. Trimming removed 1 base at V and 10 bases at J, with 13 bases between. The CDR3 protein is CASSQASGLGAFF. The CDR3 DNA sequence: TGCGCCAGCAGCCAAGCGTCGGGACTGGGAGCTTTCTTT.

J is TRBJ2-7 and V is TRBV29-1, with 8 positions matching TRBD2. CDR3 length equals 11 residues. Losses at the gene ends were 7 bases for V and 7 bases for J; bases not matched to a gene: 6. Germline V gene data show CDR1 as SQVTM and CDR2 as ANQGSEA. The DNA of the CDR3 is TGCAGCGGGGGGCGGGGGGTAGAGCAGTACTTC. Residues: CSGGRGVEQYF.

V and J are TRBV2 and TRBJ1-3; a weak D match, TRBD1 (5 bases). This CDR3 is 14 amino acids long. Germline CDR1 SNHLY, CDR2 FYNNEI. Trimming pared 2 bases from V and 0 bases from J, leaving 5 bases between. CDR3 sequence: CASSEQGSGNTIYF. Here the CDR3 DNA reads TGTGCCAGCAGTGAACAGGGCTCTGGAAACACCATATATTTT.

This chain joins TRBV27 and TRBJ2-1; no reliable D call. V lost 3 bases, J lost 0 bases, and 6 bases lay in between. The length of the CDR3 is 14 residues. Germline V gene data show CDR1 as MNHEY and CDR2 as SMNVEV (reference sequence). This CDR3 reads CASSLLSSYNEQFF. CDR3 sequence (DNA): TGTGCCAGCAGTTTGTTGAGCTCCTACAATGAGCAGTTCTTC.

The CDR3 DNA reads as TGTGCCTGGGCCCAAATCAGCTCCTACAATGAGCAGTTCTTC. This codes for CAWAQISSYNEQFF. The chain combines TRBV30 with TRBJ2-1; D uncertain. Germline V gene sequence: CDR1 GTSNPN, CDR2 SVGIG (reference sequence). V gave up 5 bases and J gave up 0 bases, with 11 bases separating them. The CDR3 is 14 amino acids.

This clone was seen only a few times. Other DNA sequences in the sample encode the same CDR3. The chain recombines TRBV5-1 with TRBJ2-7; no firm D call. The CDR3 sequence is 12 residues long. The germline V gene encodes CDR1 SGHRS and CDR2 YFSETQ. V was shortened by 0 bases and J by 4 bases, with 5 bases between the two germline ends. CDR3 bases: TGCGCCAGCAGCTTGGTGGGGTACGAGCAGTACTTC. Translation gives CASSLVGYEQYF.

The chain's CDR3 is CASSSQAGYTF. In DNA, the CDR3 is TGTGCCAGCAGCTCCCAGGCGGGCTACACCTTC. The chain combines TRBV5-6 with TRBJ1-2; D is uncertain. V lost 3 bases and J 8 bases, leaving 8 bases between the germline ends. This CDR3 spans 11 amino acids. The germline V gene has CDR1 SGHDT and CDR2 YYEEEE.

The gene calls are TRBV18 and TRBJ2-7, with TRBD1 as a possible D gene (5 bases). The CDR3 is 12 amino acids. Trimming removed 3 bases at V and 5 bases at J, with 8 bases between. CDR1 is KGHSH and CDR2 is LQKENI in the germline V gene. This CDR3 reads CASSPSRDEQYF. CDR3 bases: TGTGCCAGCTCACCGAGCAGGGACGAGCAGTACTTC.

The sample holds one count of this clone. The chain has TRBV25-1 and TRBJ1-2, with D unresolved. The CDR3 sequence is 14 residues long. V was shortened by 1 base and J by 0 bases, with 6 bases between the two germline ends. CDR1 is MGHDK and CDR2 is SYGVNS in the germline V gene. CDR3 protein: CASSESAANYGYTF. CDR3 in DNA: TGTGCCAGCAGTGAATCGGCAGCTAACTATGGCTACACCTTC.

This clone has a handful of counts. The rearrangement joins TRBV10-3 to TRBJ2-7; D is perhaps TRBD1 (5 bases). Per the germline V gene, CDR1 is ENHRY and CDR2 is SYGVKD. V was pared by 2 bases and J by 2 bases, with 10 bases between. This CDR3 spans 14 amino acids. The CDR3, as DNA: TGTGCCATCAGTGAGAGGGCGGACACCTACGAGCAGTACTTC. This encodes CAISERADTYEQYF.

The genes are TRBV4-1 and TRBJ2-3; 8 bases line up with TRBD1. The junction had 5 bases not matched to a gene; V was cut back by 4 bases and J by 2 bases. Per the germline V gene, CDR1 is MGHRA and CDR2 is YSYEKL. CDR3 length equals 15 residues. CDR3: CASSRTGTFTDTQYF. The CDR3 nucleotides are TGCGCCAGCAGCCGGACAGGGACTTTCACAGATACGCAGTATTTT.